This TCR beta chain was sequenced during a study of blood T cell repertoires in COVID-19. Turning to the study itself: Sites across the United States, Italy and Spain contributed samples from acute and convalescent COVID-19.

Profiling relied on immunoSEQ multiplex PCR, and the TCRdb table lists in-frame clones only, not all of them. The table shows roughly 230,000 clones, with approximately 83% occurring only once. This sequence originates from a man between 45 and 60 years old who had recovered from COVID-19. Sequenced sample: PBMCs or T cells enriched from blood (not recorded which).

CDR3 in amino acids: CASSVGLAGAGGTGELFF. CDR3 DNA sequence: TGTGCCAGCAGCGTAGGACTAGCGGGAGCGGGGGGTACCGGGGAGCTGTTTTTT. The rearrangement links TRBV9 to TRBJ2-2, with TRBD2 identical over 12 bases. The CDR3 is 18 amino acids. Germline CDR1 is SGDLS and CDR2 is YYNGEE. Trimming at V came to 0 bases and at J to 5 bases, leaving 8 bases not matched to a gene.